These T cell receptor beta chains were read from a single sample in a study of T cells after yellow fever vaccination. A single record per CDR3 protein comes from TCRdb applying MiXCR to the 5' RACE reads. The table lists over 150,000 distinct CDR3 sequences, approximately 6.2% of them singletons. This specimen was CD4+ T cells sorted from PBMCs, taken on the day of the first yellow fever vaccination. These receptors all come from a man aged 18-30 years who received the YFV17D yellow fever vaccine. Both conserved end residues are part of each CDR3. The D gene is left open where the match is weak. Rows give clone size only sometimes, using once, few, many, or a class for an expanded clone.

clone size,J gene,V gene,D gene,CDR3 DNA,CDR3 protein
many,TRBJ2-1,TRBV4-1,TRBD2,TGCGCCAGCAGCCGAGGTGCTAGCGGGAGCTACAATGAGCAGTTCTTC,CASSRGASGSYNEQFF
.,TRBJ1-1,TRBV5-1,.,TGCGCCAGCAGCGCCGGGACAACGAACACTGAAGCTTTCTTT,CASSAGTTNTEAFF
few,TRBJ2-3,TRBV12-3/TRBV12-4,TRBD2,TGTGCCAGCAGTGGGGGCGGGGGGCTTACAGATACGCAGTATTTT,CASSGGGGLTDTQYF
many,TRBJ2-5,TRBV5-1,.,TGCGCCAGCAGCGTCCAAGAGACCCAGTACTTC,CASSVQETQYF
few,TRBJ2-7,TRBV12-3/TRBV12-4,.,TGTGCCAGCAGCTCTAATGGACAAAACTACGAGCAGTACTTC,CASSSNGQNYEQYF
many,TRBJ2-5,TRBV28,.,TGTGCCAGCAGTCAGGGGATCAGGACCCAGTACTTC,CASSQGIRTQYF
many,TRBJ2-2,TRBV5-4,TRBD1,TGTGCCAGCAGCTTGGGGACAGGTTTTAACACCGGGGAGCTGTTTTTT,CASSLGTGFNTGELFF
many,TRBJ2-2,TRBV7-8,TRBD2,TGTGCCAGCAGCCGCCGGGAGGGGGGGACCGGGGAGCTGTTTTTT,CASSRREGGTGELFF
many,TRBJ2-2,TRBV12-3/TRBV12-4,.,TGTGCCAGCAGTTTCCCTAAGGGGGGGGCCGGGGAGCTGTTTTTT,CASSFPKGGAGELFF
many,TRBJ2-7,TRBV7-2,.,TGTGCCAGCAGCTTGGGCCCAGACCACGAGCAGTACTTC,CASSLGPDHEQYF
few,TRBJ1-5,TRBV7-9,.,TGTGCCAGCAGCTCCGGACCGAGCAATCAGCCCCAGCATTTT,CASSSGPSNQPQHF
many,TRBJ2-3,TRBV5-1,.,TGCGCCAGCAGCACCCAAGGGGGGCCGCCAGATACGCAGTATTTT,CASSTQGGPPDTQYF
many,TRBJ1-1,TRBV12-3/TRBV12-4,.,TGTGCCAGCAGTTTATGGCAGGGGTTGGGTACTGAAGCTTTCTTT,CASSLWQGLGTEAFF
many,TRBJ2-7,TRBV18,TRBD1,TGTGCCAGCTCACCCCCTGGGACAGGGGCCCTCTACGAGCAGTACTTC,CASSPPGTGALYEQYF
.,TRBJ2-5,TRBV2,TRBD1,TGTGCCAGCAGGGGGGACAGTCGGGAAGAGACCCAGTACTTC,CASRGDSREETQYF
few,TRBJ1-4,TRBV10-3,.,TGTGCCATCAGTGAGGAGAGGGGAACGCGAAAACTGTTTTTT,CAISEERGTRKLFF
few,TRBJ2-6,TRBV5-4,.,TGTGCCAGCAGCCCCGACCTCTCTGGGGCCAACGTCCTGACTTTC,CASSPDLSGANVLTF
many,TRBJ2-3,TRBV5-1,.,TGCGCCAGCAGCTTAGGGGTTAGCACAGATACGCAGTATTTT,CASSLGVSTDTQYF
many,TRBJ2-5,TRBV6-1,TRBD1,TGTGCCAGCAGTACAGGGGGGCAAGAGACCCAGTACTTC,CASSTGGQETQYF
many,TRBJ2-5,TRBV5-1,.,TGCGCCAGCAGTCACACGGGAAAGCAAGAGACCCAGTACTTC,CASSHTGKQETQYF
many,TRBJ2-2,TRBV6-2/TRBV6-3,TRBD1,TGTGCCAGCACCCCTTCGGACAGGGGGTTCACCGGGGAGCTGTTTTTT,CASTPSDRGFTGELFF
few,TRBJ1-5,TRBV18,TRBD1,TGTGCCAGCTCACCTCGAGGACAGGAGAATCAGCCCCAGCATTTT,CASSPRGQENQPQHF
many,TRBJ2-5,TRBV12-3/TRBV12-4,TRBD2,TGTGCCAGCAGTTCGACTAGCGGGGGACAAGAGACCCAGTACTTC,CASSSTSGGQETQYF
few,TRBJ2-2,TRBV29-1,.,TGCAGCGGGGAGCGCCTTAACACCGGGGAGCTGTTTTTT,CSGERLNTGELFF
few,TRBJ1-1,TRBV20-1,TRBD1,TGCAGTGCTAGCGACAGGGGGCTTTTACTCGCTGAAGCTTTCTTT,CSASDRGLLLAEAFF
few,TRBJ1-1,TRBV7-2,.,TGTGCCAGCAGCTCTTACGCCACTGAAGCTTTCTTT,CASSSYATEAFF
many,TRBJ2-1,TRBV27,.,TGTGCCAGCAGTTTATTGGGGGGCAATGAGCAGTTCTTC,CASSLLGGNEQFF
few,TRBJ2-7,TRBV5-1,TRBD1,TGCGCCAGCAGCCTCGGGACAGGGAACCCCTACGAGCAGTACTTC,CASSLGTGNPYEQYF
many,TRBJ2-5,TRBV7-9,TRBD2,TGTGCCAGCAGCTCCCTGACTAGCGGGGGGATCAGGGAGACCCAGTACTTC,CASSSLTSGGIRETQYF
.,TRBJ1-5,TRBV5-5,TRBD1,TGTGCCAGCAGCTTGGCCGGGACAGAGGTTCAGCCCCAGCATTTT,CASSLAGTEVQPQHF
few,TRBJ2-7,TRBV25-1,.,TGTGCCAGCCGTTCGGACACGAACTACGAGCAGTACTTC,CASRSDTNYEQYF
.,TRBJ2-7,TRBV12-3/TRBV12-4,.,TGTGCCAGCAGTTTGAGGGCGGCAGGGGGAGGCTACGAGCAGTACTTC,CASSLRAAGGGYEQYF
.,TRBJ1-5,TRBV6-5,.,TGTGCCAGCAGCCTCACAGGACCTAATAGCAATCAGCCCCAGCATTTT,CASSLTGPNSNQPQHF
few,TRBJ2-1,TRBV18,.,TGTGCCAGCTCACCACTGGACTCAATTTACAATGAGCAGTTCTTC,CASSPLDSIYNEQFF
few,TRBJ2-4,TRBV30,.,TGTGCCTGGAGTGGCGTAGCCAAAAACATTCAGTACTTC,CAWSGVAKNIQYF
many,TRBJ1-1,TRBV18,.,TGTGCCAGCTCACCCAACGCGAACACTGAAGCTTTCTTT,CASSPNANTEAFF
many,TRBJ1-1,TRBV15,.,TGTGCCACCAGCATACGGACAGTCGTTACTGAAGCTTTCTTT,CATSIRTVVTEAFF
many,TRBJ2-1,TRBV6-2/TRBV6-3,TRBD1,TGTGCCAGCAGCCGCTGGGGACAGGGGTCCTACAATGAGCAGTTCTTC,CASSRWGQGSYNEQFF
many,TRBJ1-5,TRBV27,.,TGTGCCAGCAGTTTACGAGGACGGACTAATAGCAATCAGCCCCAGCATTTT,CASSLRGRTNSNQPQHF
many,TRBJ1-2,TRBV7-8,TRBD1,TGTGCCAGCAGCCGACAGTCAGGGGGCGATGGCTACACCTTC,CASSRQSGGDGYTF
few,TRBJ2-5,TRBV19,TRBD2,TGTGCCAGTACCGGACTAGCGGGGACAGAAGAGACCCAGTACTTC,CASTGLAGTEETQYF
many,TRBJ1-5,TRBV10-3,.,TGTGCCATCAGTGAGGAACAGGGAGGTAGTCAGCCCCAGCATTTT,CAISEEQGGSQPQHF
many,TRBJ2-3,TRBV3-1,TRBD2,TGTGCCAGCAGCCAAGACCGGACTAGCGGGGGGGCTACAGATACGCAGTATTTT,CASSQDRTSGGATDTQYF
few,TRBJ1-6,TRBV6-5,.,TGTGCCAGCAGTTTCGGGGGGACACCGAATAATTCACCCCTCCACTTT,CASSFGGTPNNSPLHF
many,TRBJ2-1,TRBV7-2,TRBD2,TGTGCCAACCGAGATGGGGGGGACAATGAGCAGTTCTTC,CANRDGGDNEQFF